This T cell receptor (beta chain) stems from a study of T cells after yellow fever vaccination. Study-wide findings and caveats: Primary-vaccination clones mostly resurfaced post-booster (roughly 97% CD4, about 87% CD8). Weaker, the secondary response had a peak occurring faster, on day 5 versus 15. Only a small proportion of the clonotypes turned up in both the CD4 and the CD8 compartments, likely arising from convergent recombination.

Via MiXCR, TCRdb re-called the 5' RACE reads, giving one row per CDR3 protein. The sample lists hundreds of thousands of distinct CDR3 sequences; approximately 8% were seen once. V was pared by 0 bases and J by 5 bases, with 11 bases between. This CDR3 is built from 15 residues. Germline assignment: CDR1 SGDLS and CDR2 YYNGEE. This clonotype was observed a few times. The antigen is not known. This sequence originates from a young man who received the YFV17D yellow fever vaccine. This chain uses TRBV9 with TRBJ2-2; weak D call: TRBD2 (5 bases). The sample was PBMCs, taken roughly 47 days after the first yellow fever vaccination. The CDR3 sequence: CASSVGASWTGELFF. For the CDR3, the DNA is TGTGCCAGCAGCGTAGGAGCTAGCTGGACCGGGGAGCTGTTTTTT.